This record concerns one T cell receptor beta chain sequence. These data belong to a study of OX40 agonist ivuxolimab in advanced cancers. Profiling relied on immunoSEQ multiplex PCR, and the TCRdb table lists in-frame clones only, not all of them. This sample carries approximately 79,000 clones, approximately 95% of them seen once, and the ten largest clones take roughly 20%. The ends lost 5 bases at V and 2 bases at J; junction bases unmatched: 2. From germline, CDR1 is SGHTA and CDR2 FQGTGA. CDR3 size: 14 residues. The receptor comes from an adult with an advanced solid tumor such as melanoma, head and neck, liver or kidney cancer. The chain has TRBV7-3 and TRBJ2-7; TRBD1 aligns across 11 bases. Sequenced material: CD4+ or CD8+ T cells sorted from blood, taken in a trial of the OX40 agonist ivuxolimab. The CDR3 sequence: CASSPGQGAYEQYF. The CDR3 DNA follows: TGTGCCAGCAGCCCGGGACAGGGGGCCTACGAGCAGTACTTC.